Listed below are T cell receptor beta chains from one sample, sequenced in a study of cytotoxic CD8 clonotypes in ibrutinib-treated CLL. Using immunoSEQ multiplex PCR, the repertoire was profiled, and TCRdb retains in-frame clones only, with some absent. Among under 150,000 clones listed, around 80% were seen once. This specimen was PBMCs, taken after 36 months of ibrutinib treatment. The receptors were sampled from a human donor with chronic lymphocytic leukemia. The CDR3 runs from the conserved cysteine through the conserved F or W. The D gene is left open where the match is weak. Expanded clones get a size class; other rows say once, few or many, or leave the size out.

CDR3	DNA	size	J	V	D
CASSVDRGNQPQHF	TGTGCCAGTAGTGTGGACAGAGGCAATCAGCCCCAGCATTTT	.	TRBJ1-5	TRBV19	.
CASRPGQNGDSPLHF	TGTGCAAGTCGCCCGGGACAGAACGGGGATTCACCCCTCCACTTT	.	TRBJ1-6	TRBV12-2	.
CAISGGTGYNEQFF	TGTGCCATCAGCGGGGGGACAGGGTACAATGAGCAGTTCTTC	.	TRBJ2-1	TRBV10-3	TRBD1
CAIRTSGGRYEQYF	TGTGCCATCCGGACTAGCGGGGGCCGATACGAGCAGTACTTC	.	TRBJ2-7	TRBV28	TRBD2
CASSEAGASGYNEQFF	TGTGCCAGCAGTGAAGCAGGGGCTAGCGGTTACAATGAGCAGTTCTTC	once	TRBJ2-1	TRBV2	TRBD2
CASSPPGPREQYF	TGTGCCAGCAGCCCGCCGGGTCCTAGGGAGCAGTACTTC	.	TRBJ2-7	TRBV6-5	.
CASSSDLGETQYF	TGTGCCAGCAGCTCCGACCTGGGAGAGACCCAGTACTTC	.	TRBJ2-5	TRBV27	.
CAIRGMDSYEQYF	TGTGCCATCCGTGGGATGGATTCCTACGAGCAGTACTTC	.	TRBJ2-7	TRBV10-3	.
CASSGLDNEQFF	TGTGCCAGCAGCGGTCTTGACAATGAGCAGTTCTTC	.	TRBJ2-1	TRBV2	.
CASSEREKIWLQETQYF	TGTGCCAGCAGTGAGAGAGAAAAAATTTGGCTACAAGAGACCCAGTACTTC	.	TRBJ2-5	TRBV2	.
CASSLVSRPYGYTF	TGTGCCAGCAGCTTAGTTAGCAGGCCCTATGGCTACACCTTC	.	TRBJ1-2	TRBV7-9	.
CASSEGGPETQYF	TGTGCCAGCAGCGAGGGGGGGCCAGAGACCCAGTACTTC	.	TRBJ2-5	TRBV9	.
CASSYRVEQPQHF	TGTGCCAGTAGTTACAGGGTAGAGCAGCCCCAGCATTTT	.	TRBJ1-5	TRBV19	.
CSAQRTGGWETQYF	TGCAGCGCCCAGAGGACAGGGGGATGGGAGACCCAGTACTTC	once	TRBJ2-5	TRBV29-1	TRBD1
CASSLGDRVGNQPQHF	TGCGCCAGCAGCTTGGGGGACAGGGTGGGGAATCAGCCCCAGCATTTT	.	TRBJ1-5	TRBV5-1	TRBD1
CASTGRPYSGNTIYF	TGTGCCAGCACGGGAAGGCCCTACTCTGGAAACACCATATATTTT	.	TRBJ1-3	TRBV2	.
CATSRDNGVYEQYF	TGTGCCACCAGCAGAGATAACGGGGTCTACGAGCAGTACTTC	.	TRBJ2-7	TRBV15	.
CASSLGGEEKLFF	TGTGCCAGCAGCTTGGGGGGGGAGGAAAAACTGTTTTTT	.	TRBJ1-4	TRBV5-4	.
CASSLLRGATEKLFF	TGTGCCAGCAGCTTACTTCGGGGGGCTACGGAAAAACTGTTTTTT	.	TRBJ1-4	TRBV7-9	.
CASSSPGGGRSYNEQFF	TGTGCCAGCAGTTCCCCGGGCGGGGGGCGGTCCTACAATGAGCAGTTCTTC	.	TRBJ2-1	TRBV28	TRBD2
CASSTPDNYEQYF	TGTGCCAGCTCAACGCCCGACAACTACGAGCAGTACTTC	.	TRBJ2-7	TRBV18	.
CASRRPGRTSGANVLTF	TGTGCCAGCAGAAGACCGGGACGGACTTCTGGGGCCAACGTCCTGACTTTC	.	TRBJ2-6	TRBV11-2	.
CASSSRLAGVTSYEQYF	TGTGCCAGCAGCTCCCGACTAGCGGGCGTCACCTCCTACGAGCAGTACTTC	few	TRBJ2-7	TRBV7-6	TRBD2
CASSTQPLGGYEQYF	TGTGCCAGCAGTACTCAGCCCCTGGGAGGCTACGAGCAGTACTTC	.	TRBJ2-7	TRBV7-8	.
CASSPSRVSEQYF	TGTGCCAGCAGTCCTTCGAGGGTGAGTGAGCAGTACTTC	.	TRBJ2-7	TRBV6-5	.
CAISLGETQYF	TGTGCCATCAGTCTTGGTGAGACCCAGTACTTC	.	TRBJ2-5	TRBV10-3	.
CASSPPPGLVNEQFF	TGTGCCAGCAGCCCACCGCCGGGACTAGTCAATGAGCAGTTCTTC	.	TRBJ2-1	TRBV5-4	TRBD2
CASSSERTLGDEQYF	TGTGCCAGCAGCTCGGAGAGGACCCTCGGGGACGAGCAGTACTTC	.	TRBJ2-7	TRBV7-8	.
CASSPQQIDGEQYF	TGTGCCAGCTCACCACAACAGATCGACGGGGAGCAGTACTTC	.	TRBJ2-7	TRBV18	.
CASSESYRGRLGEQYF	TGCGCCAGCAGTGAGTCGTATCGGGGGCGCTTGGGAGAGCAGTACTTC	.	TRBJ2-7	TRBV10-1	.
CASSDTDSYNEQFF	TGTGCCAGCAGCGATACTGACTCCTACAATGAGCAGTTCTTC	many	TRBJ2-1	TRBV6-6	.
CASSLGTGGDYGYTF	TGCGCCAGCAGCCTAGGGACAGGGGGCGACTATGGCTACACCTTC	.	TRBJ1-2	TRBV5-1	TRBD1
CASKPLGPTEAFF	TGTGCCAGCAAACCTTTGGGGCCCACTGAAGCTTTCTTT	.	TRBJ1-1	TRBV2	.
CAISESGLAAKNIQYF	TGTGCCATCAGTGAGTCGGGTCTAGCTGCCAAAAACATTCAGTACTTC	.	TRBJ2-4	TRBV10-3	.
CSARIGFGYTF	TGCAGTGCTAGAATTGGGTTTGGCTACACCTTC	.	TRBJ1-2	TRBV20-1	.
CASSLDARWDNEQFF	TGTGCCAGCAGCTTAGATGCTAGATGGGACAATGAGCAGTTCTTC	.	TRBJ2-1	TRBV7-8	.
CASTRDRVWEPQHF	TGTGCCAGTACCCGCGACAGGGTGTGGGAGCCCCAGCATTTT	.	TRBJ1-5	TRBV19	TRBD1
CASSLVNNEQFF	TGTGCCAGCAGCTTAGTCAACAATGAGCAGTTCTTC	.	TRBJ2-1	TRBV7-2	.
CASSATTGGNTEAFF	TGCGCCAGCAGCGCAACGACAGGGGGGAACACTGAAGCTTTCTTT	.	TRBJ1-1	TRBV5-1	TRBD1
CSVGRGPSTDTEAFF	TGCAGCGTTGGGCGAGGACCCTCTACGGACACTGAAGCTTTCTTT	.	TRBJ1-1	TRBV29-1	.